This TCR beta chain was found in a study of PD-L1 blockade in urothelial cancer. Trimming took 7 bases from V and 0 from J; bases not matched to a gene: 5. From germline, CDR1 is MDHEN and CDR2 SYDVKM. This CDR3 contains 14 residues. Measured with immunoSEQ multiplex PCR; TCRdb has only the in-frame clones, and not every one. The sample carries 44,000 or so clones, approximately 78% recorded once. The source material was PBMCs, sampled around atezolizumab (anti-PD-L1) treatment. The clonotype comes from a man in his 70s with urothelial cancer. The chain has TRBV28 and TRBJ2-7; 8 bases are shared with TRBD2. Here the CDR3 DNA reads TGTGCCAGCACCACGGGGGGGAGCTCCTACGAGCAGTACTTC. The encoded protein is CASTTGGSSYEQYF.